This T cell receptor beta chain was captured by sequencing in a study of T cells after yellow fever vaccination. Study-level results: The secondary response was weaker but peaked faster, day 5 versus 15. Reappearing after the booster were most of the clones from primary vaccination (almost 97% CD4, 85% to 90% CD8).

TCRdb reanalysed the 5' RACE reads using MiXCR and keeps one entry per CDR3 protein. The profile shows 450,000 to 600,000 distinct CDR3 sequences, around 16% of them singletons. As for this clonotype: Its antigen is undetermined.

V lost 3 bases to trimming and J lost 3 bases, with 8 bases between them. Germline values: CDR1 LGHNT, CDR2 FRNRAP. This CDR3 spans 14 amino acids. The chain uses TRBV12-5 and TRBJ2-2; D is uncertain. Specimen: PBMCs, collected more than 4 days after the first yellow fever vaccination. This TCR derives from a young man who received the YFV17D yellow fever vaccine. The CDR3 nucleotides are TGTGCTAGTGGTTTCGGGTATGACACCGGGGAGCTGTTTTTT. It encodes CASGFGYDTGELFF.